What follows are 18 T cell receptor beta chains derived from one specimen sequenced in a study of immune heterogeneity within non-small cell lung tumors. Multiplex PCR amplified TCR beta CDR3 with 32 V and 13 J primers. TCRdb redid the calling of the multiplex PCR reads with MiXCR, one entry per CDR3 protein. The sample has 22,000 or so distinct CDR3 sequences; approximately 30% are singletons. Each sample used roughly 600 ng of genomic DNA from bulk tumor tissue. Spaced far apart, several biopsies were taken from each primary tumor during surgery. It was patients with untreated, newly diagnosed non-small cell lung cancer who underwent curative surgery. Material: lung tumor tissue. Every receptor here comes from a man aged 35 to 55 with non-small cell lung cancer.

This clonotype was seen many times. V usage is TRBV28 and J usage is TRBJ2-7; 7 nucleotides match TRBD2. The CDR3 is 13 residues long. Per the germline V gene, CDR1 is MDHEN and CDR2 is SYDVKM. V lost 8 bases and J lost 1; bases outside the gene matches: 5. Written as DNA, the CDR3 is TGTGCCAGCGCGGGAGCTATGTCCTACGAGCAGTACTTC. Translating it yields CASAGAMSYEQYF.

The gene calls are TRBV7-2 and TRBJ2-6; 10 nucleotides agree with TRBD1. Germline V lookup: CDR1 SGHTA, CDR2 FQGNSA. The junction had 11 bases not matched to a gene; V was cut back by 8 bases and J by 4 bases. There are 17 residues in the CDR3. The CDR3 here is CASGSSGTGVGANVLTF. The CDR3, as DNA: TGTGCCAGCGGCTCGTCCGGGACAGGGGTAGGGGCCAACGTCCTGACTTTC. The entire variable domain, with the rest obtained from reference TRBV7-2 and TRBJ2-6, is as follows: GAGVSQSPSNKVTEKGKDVELRCDPISGHTALYWYRQSLGQGLEFLIYFQGNSAPDKSGLPSDRFSAERTGGSVSTLTIQRTQQEDSAVYLCASGSSGTGVGANVLTFGAGSRLTVL.

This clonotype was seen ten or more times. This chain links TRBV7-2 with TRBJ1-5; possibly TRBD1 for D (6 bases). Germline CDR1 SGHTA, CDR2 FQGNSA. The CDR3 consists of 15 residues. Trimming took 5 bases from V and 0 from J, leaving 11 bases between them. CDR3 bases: TGTGCCAGCAGCCTGGGACACCTTAGCAATCAGCCCCAGCATTTT. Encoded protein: CASSLGHLSNQPQHF. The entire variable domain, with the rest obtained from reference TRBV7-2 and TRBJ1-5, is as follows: GAGVSQSPSNKVTEKGKDVELRCDPISGHTALYWYRQSLGQGLEFLIYFQGNSAPDKSGLPSDRFSAERTGGSVSTLTIQRTQQEDSAVYLCASSLGHLSNQPQHFGDGTRLSIL.

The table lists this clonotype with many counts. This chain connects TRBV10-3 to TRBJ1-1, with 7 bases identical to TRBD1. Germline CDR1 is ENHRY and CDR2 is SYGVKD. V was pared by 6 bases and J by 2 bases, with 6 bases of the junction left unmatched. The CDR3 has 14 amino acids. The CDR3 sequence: CAIRSRQGNTEAFF. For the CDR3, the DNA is TGTGCCATCAGATCTCGACAGGGTAACACTGAAGCTTTCTTT.

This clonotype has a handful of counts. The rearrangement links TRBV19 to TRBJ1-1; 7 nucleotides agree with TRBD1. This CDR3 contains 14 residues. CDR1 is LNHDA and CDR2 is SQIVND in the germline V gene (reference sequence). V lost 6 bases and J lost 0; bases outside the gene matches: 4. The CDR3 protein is CASSLTGVNTEAFF. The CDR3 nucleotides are TGTGCCAGTAGCCTCACAGGGGTGAACACTGAAGCTTTCTTT.

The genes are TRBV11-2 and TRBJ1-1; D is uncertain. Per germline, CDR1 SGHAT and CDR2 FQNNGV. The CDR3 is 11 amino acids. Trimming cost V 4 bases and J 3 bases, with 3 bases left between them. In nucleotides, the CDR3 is TGTGCCAGCAGCTCATACACTGAAGCTTTCTTT. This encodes CASSSYTEAFF.

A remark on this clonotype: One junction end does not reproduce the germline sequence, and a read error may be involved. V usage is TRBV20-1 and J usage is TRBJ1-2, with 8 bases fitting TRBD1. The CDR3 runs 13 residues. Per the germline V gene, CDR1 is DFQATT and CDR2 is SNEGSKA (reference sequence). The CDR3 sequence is CSARGPQGDVYTF. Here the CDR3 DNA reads TGCAGTGCTAGAGGCCCACAGGGGGACGTCTACACCTTT.

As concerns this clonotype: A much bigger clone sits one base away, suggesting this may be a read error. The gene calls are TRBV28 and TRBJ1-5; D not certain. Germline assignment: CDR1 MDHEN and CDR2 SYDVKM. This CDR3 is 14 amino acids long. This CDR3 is CPSSLPGENQPQHF. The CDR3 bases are TGTCCCAGCAGTTTACCCGGGGAAAATCAGCCCCAGCATTTT.

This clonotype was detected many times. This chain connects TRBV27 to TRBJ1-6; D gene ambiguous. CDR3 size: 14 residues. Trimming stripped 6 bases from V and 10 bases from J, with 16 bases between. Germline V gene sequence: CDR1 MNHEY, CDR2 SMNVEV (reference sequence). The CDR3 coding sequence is TGTGCCAGCAGCCAAGACGGGCCGGTGTCACCCCTCCACTTT. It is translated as CASSQDGPVSPLHF.

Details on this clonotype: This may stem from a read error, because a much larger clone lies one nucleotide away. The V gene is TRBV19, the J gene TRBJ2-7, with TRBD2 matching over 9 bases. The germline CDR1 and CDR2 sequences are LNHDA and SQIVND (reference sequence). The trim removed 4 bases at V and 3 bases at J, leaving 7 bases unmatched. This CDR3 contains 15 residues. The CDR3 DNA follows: TGTGCCAGTAGTAACCGTAGCGGGAGTCTCTACGAGCAGTACTTC. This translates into CASSNRSGSLYEQYF. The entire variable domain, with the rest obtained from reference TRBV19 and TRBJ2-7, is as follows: DGGITQSPKYLFRKEGQNVTLSCEQNLNHDAMYWYRQDPGQGLRLIYYSQIVNDFQKGDIAEGYSVSREKKESFPLTVTSAQKNPTAFYLCASSNRSGSLYEQYFGPGTRLTVT.

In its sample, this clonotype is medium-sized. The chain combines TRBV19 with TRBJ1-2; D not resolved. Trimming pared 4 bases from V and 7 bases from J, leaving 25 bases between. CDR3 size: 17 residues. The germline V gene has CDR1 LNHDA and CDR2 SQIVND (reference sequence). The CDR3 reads CASSSPSTSTAMSGYTF. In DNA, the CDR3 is TGTGCCAGTAGTAGCCCCTCGACCAGCACCGCAATGAGTGGCTACACCTTC.

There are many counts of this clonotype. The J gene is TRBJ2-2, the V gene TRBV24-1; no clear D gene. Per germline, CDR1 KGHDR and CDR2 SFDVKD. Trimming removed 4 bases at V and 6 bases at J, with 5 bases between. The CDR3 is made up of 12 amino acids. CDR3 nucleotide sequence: TGTGCCACCAGTGACCCGCCCGGGGAGCTGTTTTTT. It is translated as CATSDPPGELFF.

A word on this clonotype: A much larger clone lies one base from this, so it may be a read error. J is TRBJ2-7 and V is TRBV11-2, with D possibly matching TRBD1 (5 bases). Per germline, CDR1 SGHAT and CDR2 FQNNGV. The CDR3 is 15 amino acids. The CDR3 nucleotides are TGTGCCAGCATCTTAGGGGCAGGCAGCTCCTACGAGCAGTACTTC. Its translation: CASILGAGSSYEQYF.

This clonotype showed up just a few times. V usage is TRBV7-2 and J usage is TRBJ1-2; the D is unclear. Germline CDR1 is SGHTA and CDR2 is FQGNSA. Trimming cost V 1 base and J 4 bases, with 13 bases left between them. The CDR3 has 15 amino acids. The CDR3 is CASSLVADPSYGYTF. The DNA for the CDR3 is TGTGCCAGCAGCTTAGTGGCAGATCCCAGCTATGGCTACACCTTC.

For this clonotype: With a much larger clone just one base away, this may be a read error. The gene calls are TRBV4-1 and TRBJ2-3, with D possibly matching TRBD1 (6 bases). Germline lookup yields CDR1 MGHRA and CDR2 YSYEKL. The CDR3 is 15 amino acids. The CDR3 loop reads CASSDRTASTDKQYF. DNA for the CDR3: TGCGCCAGCAGCGATCGGACAGCTAGCACAGATAAGCAGTATTTT.

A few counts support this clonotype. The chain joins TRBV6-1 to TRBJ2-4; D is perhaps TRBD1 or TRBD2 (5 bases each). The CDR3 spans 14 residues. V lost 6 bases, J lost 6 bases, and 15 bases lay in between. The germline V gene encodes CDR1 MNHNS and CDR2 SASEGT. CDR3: CASRGEGSGNIQYF. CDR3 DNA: TGTGCCAGCAGGGGAGAGGGGTCGGGAAACATTCAGTACTTC.

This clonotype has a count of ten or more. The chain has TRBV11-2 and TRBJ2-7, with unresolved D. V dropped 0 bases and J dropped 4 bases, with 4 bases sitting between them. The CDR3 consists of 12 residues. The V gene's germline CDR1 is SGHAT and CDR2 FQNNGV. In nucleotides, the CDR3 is TGTGCCAGCAGCTTAGATCTGTACGAGCAGTACTTC. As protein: CASSLDLYEQYF.

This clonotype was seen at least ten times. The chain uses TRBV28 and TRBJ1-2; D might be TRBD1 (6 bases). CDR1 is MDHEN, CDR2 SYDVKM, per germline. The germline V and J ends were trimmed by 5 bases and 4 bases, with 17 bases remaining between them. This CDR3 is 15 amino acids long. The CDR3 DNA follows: TGTGCCAGCAGTCCCTTCGCGGGGGCGAGCTATGGCTACACCTTC. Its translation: CASSPFAGASYGYTF.